The clone carrying this T cell receptor beta chain was counted a single time. The CDR3 is made up of 13 amino acids. Trimming left V 8 bases short and J 5 bases short, with 15 bases between. Germline V gene data show CDR1 as MNHEY and CDR2 as SVGAGI. How the authors handled the data: Quantification of nucleated cells was approximated via reference gene primer amplification. The protocol was immunoSEQ multiplex PCR, while the TCRdb copy is restricted to in-frame clones and leaves out a portion. V and J calls plus clone size are reproduced from that table; the DNA served to infer D and trimming. The data hold 250,000 to 300,000 clones, with over 75% observed a single time. This sample is drawn from a study of blood T cell repertoires in COVID-19. The overall study: The United States, Italy and Spain supplied acute and convalescent COVID-19 samples. In each case, the material was cDNA or gDNA derived from T cells, B-cell-depleted T cells, or PBMCs.

The material sequenced was peripheral blood. The chain employs TRBV6-5 and TRBJ1-2; a possible D gene is TRBD1 (6 bases). The receptor was derived from a woman in her seventies with acute or convalescent COVID-19. The CDR3 nucleotides are TGTGCCAGCTCGAACAGGGAAAGATATGGCTACACCTTC. It encodes CASSNRERYGYTF.